These 5 T cell receptor beta chains were all obtained from the same sample, sequenced in a study of beta chain features in type 1 diabetes. Reverse transcribing all isolated RNA meant expressed TCRB transcripts were sequenced. Clones were read by immunoSEQ multiplex PCR, and TCRdb kept only the in-frame ones, dropping some. Of about 930,000 clones listed, about 17% are singletons. Sequences were obtained from naive CD4+ T cells from blood. Source of these receptors: a woman between 18 and 29 years old in good health.

This clone was found a few times. The V gene is TRBV29-1, the J gene TRBJ2-7, with no clear D. The CDR3 spans 10 residues. Germline V CDR1 and CDR2: SQVTM, ANQGSEA. Trimming cost V 4 bases and J 1 base, with 2 bases left between them. CDR3 nucleotides: TGCAGCGTTGGGTCCTACGAGCAGTACTTC. The encoded protein is CSVGSYEQYF.

Worth noting for this clone: This CDR3 is missing its conserved last phenylalanine or tryptophan, likely due to a read error. The rearrangement joins TRBV4-2 to TRBJ2-3; TRBD2 is a possible D gene (6 bases). V was cut by 1 base and J by 0 bases, with 8 bases left in between. Germline V gives CDR1 LGHNA, CDR2 YNFKEQ. The CDR3 totals 15 residues. The CDR3 nucleotides are TGTGCCAGCAGCCAAGGGGCGGGGAGCACAGATACGCAGTATCTT. Its translation is CASSQGAGSTDTQYL.

The V call is TRBV10-3, the J call TRBJ1-1; TRBD1 is a possible D gene (5 bases). Trimming removed 7 bases at V and 0 bases at J, with 9 bases between. CDR3 length: 13 residues. The germline CDR1 and CDR2 sequences are ENHRY and SYGVKD. The CDR3 loop is CAIMLGLNTEAFF. CDR3 DNA sequence: TGTGCCATCATGCTGGGGCTGAACACTGAAGCTTTCTTT.

This chain uses TRBV18 with TRBJ2-5; D gene ambiguous. Germline lookup yields CDR1 KGHSH and CDR2 LQKENI. The CDR3 is made up of 14 amino acids. V lost 3 bases to trimming and J lost 2 bases, with 10 bases between them. The DNA of the CDR3 is TGTGCCAGCTCACCCCGAGTCGAGCAAGAGACCCAGTACTTC. This gives the protein CASSPRVEQETQYF.

V usage is TRBV18 and J usage is TRBJ2-1; 7 nucleotides match TRBD2. Germline trimming cut 2 bases from V and 4 bases from J; bases unmatched to any gene: 5. The CDR3 length is 15 residues. CDR1 KGHSH and CDR2 LQKENI come from the germline V gene. The CDR3 DNA reads as TGTGCCAGCTCACCATCGCTAGCGGCTTACAATGAGCAGTTCTTC. Protein sequence: CASSPSLAAYNEQFF.